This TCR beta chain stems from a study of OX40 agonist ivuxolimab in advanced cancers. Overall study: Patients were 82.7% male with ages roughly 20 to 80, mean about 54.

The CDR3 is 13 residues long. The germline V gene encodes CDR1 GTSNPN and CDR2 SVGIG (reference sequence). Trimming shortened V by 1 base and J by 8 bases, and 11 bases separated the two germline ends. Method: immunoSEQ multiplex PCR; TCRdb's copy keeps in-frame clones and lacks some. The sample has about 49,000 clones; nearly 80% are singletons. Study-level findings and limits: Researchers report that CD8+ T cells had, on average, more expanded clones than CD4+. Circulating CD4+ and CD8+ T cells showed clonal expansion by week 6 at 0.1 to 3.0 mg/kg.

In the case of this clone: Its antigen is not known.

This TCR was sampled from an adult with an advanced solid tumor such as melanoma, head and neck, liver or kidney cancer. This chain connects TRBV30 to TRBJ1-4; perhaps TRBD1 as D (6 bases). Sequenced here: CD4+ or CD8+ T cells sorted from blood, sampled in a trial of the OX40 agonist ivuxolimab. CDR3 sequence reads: CAWSAGTYEKLFF. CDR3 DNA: TGTGCCTGGAGTGCCGGGACATACGAAAAACTGTTTTTT.